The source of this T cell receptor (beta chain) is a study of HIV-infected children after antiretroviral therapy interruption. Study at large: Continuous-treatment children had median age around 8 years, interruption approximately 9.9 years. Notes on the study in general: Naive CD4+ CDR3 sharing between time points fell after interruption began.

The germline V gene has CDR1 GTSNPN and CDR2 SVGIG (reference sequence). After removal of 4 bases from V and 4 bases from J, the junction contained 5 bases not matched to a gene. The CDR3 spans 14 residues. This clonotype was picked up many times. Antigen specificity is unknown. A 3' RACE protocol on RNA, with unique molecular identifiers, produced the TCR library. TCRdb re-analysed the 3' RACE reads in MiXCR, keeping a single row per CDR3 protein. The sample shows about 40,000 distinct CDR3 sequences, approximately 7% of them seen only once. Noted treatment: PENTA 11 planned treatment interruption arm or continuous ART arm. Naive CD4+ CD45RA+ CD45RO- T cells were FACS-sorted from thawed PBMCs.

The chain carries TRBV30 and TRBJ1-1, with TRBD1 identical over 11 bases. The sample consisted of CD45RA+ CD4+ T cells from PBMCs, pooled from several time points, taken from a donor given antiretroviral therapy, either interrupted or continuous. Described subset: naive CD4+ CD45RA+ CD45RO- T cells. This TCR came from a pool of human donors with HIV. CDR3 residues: CAWTRDRGSTEAFF. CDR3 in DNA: TGTGCCTGGACCCGGGACAGGGGGAGCACTGAAGCTTTCTTT.